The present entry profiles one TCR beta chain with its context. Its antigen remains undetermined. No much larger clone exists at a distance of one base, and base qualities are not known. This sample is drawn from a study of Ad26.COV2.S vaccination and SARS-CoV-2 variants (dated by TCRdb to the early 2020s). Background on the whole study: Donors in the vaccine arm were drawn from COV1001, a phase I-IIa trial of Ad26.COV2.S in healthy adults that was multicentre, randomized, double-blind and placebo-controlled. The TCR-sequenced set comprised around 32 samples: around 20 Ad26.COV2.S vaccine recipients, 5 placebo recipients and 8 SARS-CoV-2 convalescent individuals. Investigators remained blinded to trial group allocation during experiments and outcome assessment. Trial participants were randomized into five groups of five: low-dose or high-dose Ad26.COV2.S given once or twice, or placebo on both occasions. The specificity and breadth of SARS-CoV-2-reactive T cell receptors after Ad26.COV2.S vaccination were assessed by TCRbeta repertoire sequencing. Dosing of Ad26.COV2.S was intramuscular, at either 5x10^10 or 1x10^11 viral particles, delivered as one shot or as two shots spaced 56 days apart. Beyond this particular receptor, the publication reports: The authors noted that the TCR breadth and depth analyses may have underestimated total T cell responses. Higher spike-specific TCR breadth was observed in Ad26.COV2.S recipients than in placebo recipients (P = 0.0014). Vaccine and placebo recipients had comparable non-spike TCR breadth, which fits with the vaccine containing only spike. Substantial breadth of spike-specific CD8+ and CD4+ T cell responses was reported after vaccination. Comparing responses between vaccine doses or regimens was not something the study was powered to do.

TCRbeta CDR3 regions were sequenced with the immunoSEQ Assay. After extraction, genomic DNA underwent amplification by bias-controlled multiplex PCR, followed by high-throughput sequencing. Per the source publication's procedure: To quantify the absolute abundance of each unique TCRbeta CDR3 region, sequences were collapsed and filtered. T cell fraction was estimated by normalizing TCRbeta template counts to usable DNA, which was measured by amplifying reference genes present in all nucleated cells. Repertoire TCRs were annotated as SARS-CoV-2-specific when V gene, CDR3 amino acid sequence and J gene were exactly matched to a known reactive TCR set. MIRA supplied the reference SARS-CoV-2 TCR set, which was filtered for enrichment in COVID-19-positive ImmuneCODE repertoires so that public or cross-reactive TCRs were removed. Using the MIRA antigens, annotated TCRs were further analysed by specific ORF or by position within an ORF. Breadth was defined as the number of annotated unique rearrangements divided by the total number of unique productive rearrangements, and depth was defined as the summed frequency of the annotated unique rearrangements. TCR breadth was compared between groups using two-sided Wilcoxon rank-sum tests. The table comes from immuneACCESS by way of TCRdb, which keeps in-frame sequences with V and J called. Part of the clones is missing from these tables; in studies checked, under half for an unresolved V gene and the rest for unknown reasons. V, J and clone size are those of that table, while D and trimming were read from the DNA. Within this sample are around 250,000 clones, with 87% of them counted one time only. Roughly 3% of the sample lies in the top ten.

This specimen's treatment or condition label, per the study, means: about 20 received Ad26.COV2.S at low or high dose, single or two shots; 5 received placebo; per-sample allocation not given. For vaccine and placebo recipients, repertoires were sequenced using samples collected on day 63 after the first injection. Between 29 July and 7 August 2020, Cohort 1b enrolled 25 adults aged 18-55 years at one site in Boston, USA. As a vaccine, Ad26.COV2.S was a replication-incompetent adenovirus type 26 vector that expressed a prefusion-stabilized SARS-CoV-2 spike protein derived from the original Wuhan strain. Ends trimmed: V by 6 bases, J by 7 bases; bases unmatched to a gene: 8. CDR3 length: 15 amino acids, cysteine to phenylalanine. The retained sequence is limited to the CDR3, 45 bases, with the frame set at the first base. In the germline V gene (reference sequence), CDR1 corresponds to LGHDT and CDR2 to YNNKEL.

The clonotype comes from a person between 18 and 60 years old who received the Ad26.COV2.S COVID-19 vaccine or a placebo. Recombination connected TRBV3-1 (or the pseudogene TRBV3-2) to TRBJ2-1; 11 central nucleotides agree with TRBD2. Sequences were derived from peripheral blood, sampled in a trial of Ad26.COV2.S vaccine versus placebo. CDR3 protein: CASSPRTSGWNEQFF. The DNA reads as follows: TGTGCCAGCAGTCCGAGGACTAGCGGGTGGAATGAGCAGTTCTTC.